This T cell receptor beta chain was profiled in a study of post-analysis software for immune sequencing data. Study in general: Patients had relapsing-remitting, secondary progressive or progressive-relapsing multiple sclerosis; some lacked subtype. Study observations and caveats: Comparison with controls showed significantly lower normalized Chao1 diversity in multiple sclerosis patients. Among roughly 5 TRBV segments more frequent in patients than controls were TRBV5-6, TRBV5-1 and TRBV20-1.

cDNA libraries of TCR beta carried unique molecular identifiers. Around 500,000 cDNA molecules came from around 0.96 to 9.9 million T cells. Each CDR3 protein is one row after TCRdb ran MiXCR on the PCR reads. Among more than 350,000 distinct CDR3 sequences listed, 30% to 45% were seen once. The germline V gene has CDR1 DFQATT and CDR2 SNEGSKA (reference sequence). This CDR3 spans 15 amino acids. This clonotype was seen just once. Its antigen remains unidentified. The junction does not match germline at one end; this may be a read error. The sequenced material came from blood. This receptor was taken from a girl aged 2-10 years with multiple sclerosis. The V gene is TRBV20-1, the J gene TRBJ2-1; D unresolved. The CDR3 protein is CSARTYMGVGNEQIF. The DNA of the CDR3 is TGCAGTGCTAGAACCTATATGGGCGTCGGCAATGAGCAGATCTTC.